This T cell receptor beta chain was documented in a study of blood T cells in healthy people across ages. Findings of the study overall: One million T cells yielded diversity estimates that were considered underestimates.

The use of a sample-barcoded 5' primer and a J-beta primer mix characterized a second PCR of roughly 6 to 11 cycles. TCRdb called the 5' RACE reads again in MiXCR, with one record for every CDR3 protein. The data hold hundreds of thousands of distinct CDR3 sequences, with about 34% observed a single time. This CDR3 is built from 17 residues. Germline loops: CDR1 LNHNV, CDR2 YYDKDF (reference sequence). Trimming cost V 0 bases and J 2 bases, with 14 bases left between them. This clonotype was seen ten or more times. Its target is unknown. The TCR originated in an elderly woman in good health. Sequencing was carried out using blood. The chain joins TRBV15 to TRBJ1-5, with no clear D. In DNA form, the CDR3 reads TGTGCCACCAGCAGAGATGGGAGAGGGATGCGCAATCAGCCCCAGCATTTT. This encodes CATSRDGRGMRNQPQHF. Together with reference TRBV15 and TRBJ1-5, the CDR3 gives the full variable domain: DAMVIQNPRYQVTQFGKPVTLSCSQTLNHNVMYWYQQKSSQAPKLLFHYYDKDFNNEADTPDNFQSRRPNTSFCFLDIRSPGLGDTAMYLCATSRDGRGMRNQPQHFGDGTRLSIL.